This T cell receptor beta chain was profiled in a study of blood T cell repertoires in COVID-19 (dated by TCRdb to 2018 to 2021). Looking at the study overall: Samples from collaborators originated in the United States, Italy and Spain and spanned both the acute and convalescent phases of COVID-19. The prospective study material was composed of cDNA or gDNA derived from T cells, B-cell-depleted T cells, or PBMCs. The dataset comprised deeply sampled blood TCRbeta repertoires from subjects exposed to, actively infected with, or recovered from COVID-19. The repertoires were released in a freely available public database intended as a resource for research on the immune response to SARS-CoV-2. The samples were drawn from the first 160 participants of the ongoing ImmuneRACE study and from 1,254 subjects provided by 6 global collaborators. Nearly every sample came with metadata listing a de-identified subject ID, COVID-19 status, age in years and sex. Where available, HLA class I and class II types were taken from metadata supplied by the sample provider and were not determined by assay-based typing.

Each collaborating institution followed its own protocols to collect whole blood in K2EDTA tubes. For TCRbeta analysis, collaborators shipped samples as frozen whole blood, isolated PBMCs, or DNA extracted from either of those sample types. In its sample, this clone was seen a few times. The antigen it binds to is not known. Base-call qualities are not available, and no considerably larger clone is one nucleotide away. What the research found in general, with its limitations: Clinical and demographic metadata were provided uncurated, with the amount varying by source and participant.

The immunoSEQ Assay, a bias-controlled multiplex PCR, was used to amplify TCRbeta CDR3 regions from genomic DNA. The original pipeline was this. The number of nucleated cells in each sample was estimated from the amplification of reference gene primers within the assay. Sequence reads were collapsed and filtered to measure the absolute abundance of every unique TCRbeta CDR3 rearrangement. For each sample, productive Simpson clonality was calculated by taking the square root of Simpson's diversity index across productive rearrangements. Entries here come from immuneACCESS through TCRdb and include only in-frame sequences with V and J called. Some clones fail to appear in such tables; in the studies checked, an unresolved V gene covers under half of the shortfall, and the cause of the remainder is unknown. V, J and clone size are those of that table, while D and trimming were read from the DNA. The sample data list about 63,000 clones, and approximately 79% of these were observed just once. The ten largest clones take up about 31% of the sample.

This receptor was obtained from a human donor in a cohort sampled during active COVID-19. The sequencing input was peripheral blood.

The nucleotide sequence is given as TGTGCCATCACCCGGACAGGGGGTAGGACCGGGGAGCTGTTTTTT. Translated, this gives CAITRTGGRTGELFF. Here the chain combines TRBV10-3 and TRBJ2-2; TRBD1 matches 10 bases in the middle. The germline V gene supplies CDR1 ENHRY and CDR2 SYGVKD. V is pruned by 7 bases and J by 5 bases, leaving 7 bases of the junction without a gene match. The CDR3 has 15 amino acids, counting the end cysteine and phenylalanine. This entry keeps only the CDR3 DNA: 45 bases, framed from base 1.